These T cell receptor beta chains were read from a single sample in a study of T cells in Graves' hyperthyroidism and ophthalmopathy. MiXCR was run by TCRdb on the multiplex PCR reads, yielding one entry per CDR3 protein. Of a few hundred thousand distinct CDR3 sequences listed, approximately 18% were seen once; the top ten hold 15%. Sequenced material: blood. These receptors were collected from a woman aged 40 to 55 with Graves' ophthalmopathy. The CDR3 runs from the conserved cysteine through the conserved F or W. A D gene is named only where the DNA matches it firmly. Clone size is not always given. Where it is, it says once, few, many or a class for expanded clones.

TRBJ1-5,TRBD1,-,TRBV18,CASSPGQNSNQPQHF,TGTGCCAGCTCACCGGGACAGAATAGCAATCAGCCCCAGCATTTT
TRBJ2-4,TRBD1,many,TRBV30,CAWSRTGLNIQYF,TGTGCCTGGAGTAGGACAGGGTTAAACATTCAGTACTTC
TRBJ1-1,-,many,TRBV6-2/TRBV6-3,CASSRGQFQNTEAFF,TGTGCCAGCAGTCGAGGACAGTTTCAGAACACTGAAGCTTTCTTT
TRBJ2-2,TRBD2,many,TRBV12-3/TRBV12-4,CASRPRGSGGNTGELFF,TGTGCCAGCAGGCCTAGGGGTAGCGGGGGCAACACCGGGGAGCTGTTTTTT
TRBJ2-5,TRBD2,-,TRBV7-2,CASSFSAASGSTQYF,TGTGCCAGCAGCTTTAGTGCGGCTAGCGGGAGTACACAGTACTTC
TRBJ2-7,TRBD2,many,TRBV20-1,CSARDRLAGLYGQYF,TGCAGTGCTAGAGATAGACTAGCGGGACTGTATGGGCAGTACTTC
TRBJ2-7,TRBD2,many,TRBV5-1,CASSLATSGFYEQYF,TGCGCCAGCAGCTTGGCCACTAGCGGATTCTACGAGCAGTACTTC
TRBJ1-1,-,few,TRBV28,CASSHLAGNTEAFF,TGTGCCAGCAGCCATCTGGCGGGGAACACTGAAGCTTTCTTT
TRBJ2-1,TRBD1,-,TRBV29-1,CSGTGQGANEQFF,TGCAGCGGAACGGGACAGGGGGCCAATGAGCAGTTCTTC
TRBJ1-1,-,-,TRBV6-5,CASSYVGTTEAFF,TGTGCCAGCAGTTACGTAGGTACCACTGAAGCTTTCTTT
TRBJ1-1,-,many,TRBV2,CASTIMNTEAFF,TGTGCCAGCACCATAATGAACACTGAAGCTTTCTTT
TRBJ2-6,-,few,TRBV30,CAWARQVSGANVLTF,TGTGCCTGGGCCCGACAGGTCTCTGGGGCCAACGTCCTGACTTTC
TRBJ1-1,-,-,TRBV6-2/TRBV6-3,CASIWRGNTEAFF,TGTGCCAGCATCTGGCGTGGGAACACTGAAGCTTTCTTT
TRBJ2-5,-,-,TRBV14,CASSQTDSRETQYF,TGTGCCAGCAGCCAGACGGACAGTCGGGAGACCCAGTACTTC
TRBJ1-2,-,many,TRBV19,CASRQIGTRLYGYTF,TGTGCCAGTAGGCAAATCGGGACACGGTTATATGGCTACACCTTC
TRBJ1-6,TRBD1,many,TRBV7-2,CASSLDRGLSPLHF,TGTGCCAGCAGCTTAGACAGGGGGCTCTCACCCCTCCACTTT
TRBJ2-7,-,-,TRBV4-1,CASSFDPSSYEQYF,TGCGCCAGCAGCTTTGATCCAAGCTCCTACGAGCAGTACTTC
TRBJ1-2,-,-,TRBV5-1,CASSLYPGRATRANYGYTF,TGCGCCAGCAGCCTATATCCAGGCAGGGCGACGAGAGCTAACTATGGCTACACCTTC
TRBJ2-1,-,many,TRBV6-2/TRBV6-3,CASSYLTGRGTGNEQFF,TGTGCCAGCAGTTACTTAACCGGTAGGGGAACAGGCAATGAGCAGTTCTTC
TRBJ1-3,TRBD1,-,TRBV6-1,CASSGRDRPGNTIYF,TGTGCCAGCAGTGGCCGGGACAGACCAGGAAACACCATATATTTT
TRBJ2-3,-,many,TRBV11-2,CASSLGRPDTDTQYF,TGTGCCAGCAGCTTAGGAAGACCGGACACAGATACGCAGTATTTT
TRBJ1-3,-,many,TRBV27,CASRLTGTPGNTIYF,TGTGCCAGCAGACTCACAGGGACACCTGGAAACACCATATATTTT
TRBJ1-1,TRBD1,many,TRBV6-1,CASRTGTGYTEAFF,TGTGCCAGCAGAACCGGGACAGGGTACACTGAAGCTTTCTTT
TRBJ1-1,TRBD1,many,TRBV27,CASSSGGLDTEAFF,TGTGCCAGCAGTTCAGGGGGCCTGGACACTGAAGCTTTCTTT
TRBJ1-2,-,many,TRBV7-2,CASSPDWGVRGYTF,TGTGCCAGCAGCCCGGACTGGGGCGTGCGAGGCTACACCTTC
TRBJ1-1,-,many,TRBV5-1,CASSLPGRANTEAFF,TGCGCCAGCAGCTTACCAGGGCGAGCGAACACTGAAGCTTTCTTT
TRBJ1-2,-,many,TRBV28,CASRQRASYGYTF,TGTGCCAGTAGACAGAGGGCTAGCTATGGCTACACCTTC
TRBJ1-1,-,many,TRBV19,CASRKGNTEAFF,TGTGCCAGTAGGAAAGGGAACACTGAAGCTTTCTTT
TRBJ2-6,TRBD2,many,TRBV6-2/TRBV6-3,CASSYSAGLAYGANVLTF,TGTGCCAGCAGTTACTCGGCGGGACTAGCTTACGGGGCCAACGTCCTGACTTTC
TRBJ1-1,TRBD1,many,TRBV5-1,CASRHSGGMITEAFF,TGCGCCAGCAGGCATTCAGGGGGCATGATCACTGAAGCTTTCTTT
TRBJ2-5,-,many,TRBV6-4,CASSDSSESKTQYF,TGTGCCAGCAGTGACTCGAGCGAGTCCAAGACCCAGTACTTC
TRBJ2-3,TRBD2,few,TRBV20-1,CSSTTSGNTDTQYF,TGCAGTTCCACGACTAGCGGGAACACAGATACGCAGTATTTT
TRBJ1-1,-,many,TRBV11-2,CASSSMGSTEAFF,TGTGCCAGCAGCTCCATGGGTAGCACTGAAGCTTTCTTT